This T cell receptor (beta chain) was observed in a study of T cells in Graves' hyperthyroidism and ophthalmopathy. Study findings and constraints: Clonotypes that were expanded in thyroid above 0.001 mostly appeared in blood too.

From RNA transcripts, TCR beta CDR3 regions were amplified. The TCR CDR3 was amplified in a first-round RT-PCR using the HTBI primer set. A single record per CDR3 protein comes from TCRdb applying MiXCR to the multiplex PCR reads. Of around 360,000 distinct CDR3 sequences in the sample, roughly 15% are singletons; the top ten hold roughly 19%. Patients were excluded because of uncontrolled infection, other autoimmune disease, pregnancy or lactation. Germline lookup yields CDR1 SQVTM and CDR2 ANQGSEA. Losses at the gene ends were 1 base for V and 7 bases for J; bases not matched to a gene: 4. The CDR3 has 15 residues. This clonotype was observed many times. Antigen: not known.

The clonotype originates from a woman aged 55-75 years with Graves' ophthalmopathy. The J gene is TRBJ2-1, the V gene TRBV29-1; 13 nucleotides agree with TRBD2. The sample comprised blood. CDR3 nucleotides: TGCAGCGTTGAAGTGACTAGCGGGGGGAGAAATGAGCAGTTCTTC. It specifies CSVEVTSGGRNEQFF.